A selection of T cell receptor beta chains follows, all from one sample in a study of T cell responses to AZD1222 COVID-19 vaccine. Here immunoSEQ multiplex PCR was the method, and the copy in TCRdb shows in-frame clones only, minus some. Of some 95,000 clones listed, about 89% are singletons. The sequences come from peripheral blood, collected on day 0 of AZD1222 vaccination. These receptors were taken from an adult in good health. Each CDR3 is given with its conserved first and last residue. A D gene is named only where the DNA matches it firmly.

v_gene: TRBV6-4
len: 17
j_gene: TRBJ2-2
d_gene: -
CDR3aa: CASSDSTGHTNTGELFF
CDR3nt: TGTGCCAGCAGTGACTCGACGGGACACACGAACACCGGGGAGCTGTTTTTT

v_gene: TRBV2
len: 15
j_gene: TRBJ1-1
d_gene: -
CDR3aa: CASTYDRRGDTEAFF
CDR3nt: TGTGCCAGCACCTACGACAGAAGGGGAGACACTGAAGCTTTCTTT

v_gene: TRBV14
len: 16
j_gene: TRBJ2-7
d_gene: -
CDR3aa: CASSQDGAAPSYEQYF
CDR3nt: TGTGCCAGCAGCCAAGATGGGGCAGCACCCTCCTACGAGCAGTACTTC

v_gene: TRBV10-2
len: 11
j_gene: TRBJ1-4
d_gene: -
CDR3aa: CASSDNEKLFF
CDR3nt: TGCGCCAGCAGTGATAATGAAAAACTGTTTTTT

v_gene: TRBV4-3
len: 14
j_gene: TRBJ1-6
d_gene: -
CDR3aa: CASSQDQGDSPLHF
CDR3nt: TGCGCCAGCAGCCAAGATCAGGGAGATTCACCCCTCCACTTT

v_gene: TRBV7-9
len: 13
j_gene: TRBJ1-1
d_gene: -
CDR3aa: CASSRIRETEAFF
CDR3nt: TGTGCCAGCAGCCGGATCAGGGAAACTGAAGCTTTCTTT

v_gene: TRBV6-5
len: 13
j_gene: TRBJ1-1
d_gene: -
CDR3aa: CASRVSVNTEAFF
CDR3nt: TGTGCCAGCAGAGTTTCGGTGAACACTGAAGCTTTCTTT

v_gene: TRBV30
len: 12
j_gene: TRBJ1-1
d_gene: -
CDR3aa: CAWNSWNTEAFF
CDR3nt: TGTGCCTGGAATTCGTGGAACACTGAAGCTTTCTTT

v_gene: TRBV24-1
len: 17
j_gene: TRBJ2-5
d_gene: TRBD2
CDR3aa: CATSDSSGGPSQETQYF
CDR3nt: TGTGCCACCAGTGACTCTAGCGGGGGGCCGAGCCAAGAGACCCAGTACTTC

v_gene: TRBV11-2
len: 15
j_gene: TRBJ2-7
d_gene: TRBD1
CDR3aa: CASSFGTGPTYEQYF
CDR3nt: TGTGCCAGCAGCTTCGGGACAGGCCCCACCTACGAGCAGTACTTC

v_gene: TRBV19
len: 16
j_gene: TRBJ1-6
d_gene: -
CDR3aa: CASSIDLDGDYSPLHF
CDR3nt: TGTGCCAGTAGTATAGATCTGGACGGGGACTATTCACCCCTCCACTTT